This is a list of T cell receptor beta chains from one sample in a study of beta chain features in type 1 diabetes. Using immunoSEQ multiplex PCR, the repertoire was profiled, and TCRdb retains in-frame clones only, with some absent. The profile covers 300,000 or so clones, with roughly 13% appearing a single time and roughly 0.015% taken by the ten largest. Source material: naive CD4+ T cells from blood. These receptors all stem from a young woman with type 1 diabetes. CDR3s include the opening cysteine and the closing phenylalanine or tryptophan. Fields, in order: CDR3 protein, CDR3 DNA, J gene, V gene, clone size, D gene. A D gene is named only where the DNA matches it firmly. The size field is filled for only some rows; it gives once, few, many or a size class.

CTKKHGYNEQFF TGCACCAAGAAGCACGGTTACAATGAGCAGTTCTTC TRBJ2-1 TRBV1 few NA
CAGTVRTRSTDTQYF TGTGCCGGGACCGTCCGGACTAGAAGCACAGATACGCAGTATTTT TRBJ2-3 TRBV30 few TRBD2
CASSFDRDAGELFF TGTGCCAGCAGCTTCGACAGGGATGCCGGGGAGCTGTTTTTT TRBJ2-2 TRBV11-2 NA TRBD1
CASSPIAGGSYNEQFF TGTGCCAGCAGCCCTATAGCGGGAGGATCCTACAATGAGCAGTTCTTC TRBJ2-1 TRBV11-2 few TRBD2
CASSLGYSGAYEQYF TGTGCCAGCAGCTTAGGGTATAGCGGGGCCTACGAGCAGTACTTC TRBJ2-7 TRBV7-2 few TRBD2
CASSPQTGQQKLFF TGTGCCAGCAGCCCCCAAACGGGACAGCAAAAACTGTTTTTT TRBJ1-4 TRBV7-2 NA TRBD1
CASSQGLAADTQYF TGTGCCAGCAGCCAGGGACTAGCGGCAGATACGCAGTATTTT TRBJ2-3 TRBV6-5 NA TRBD2
CASSQDPREGLGNIQYF TGTGCCAGCAGCCAAGATCCGCGGGAGGGCCTAGGGAACATTCAGTACTTC TRBJ2-4 TRBV14 few TRBD2
CASSFGGREETQYF TGCGCCAGCAGCTTCGGCGGGAGGGAGGAGACCCAGTACTTC TRBJ2-5 TRBV5-1 NA TRBD2
CASSLGGSNQPQHF TGTGCCAGCAGTTTGGGGGGAAGCAATCAGCCCCAGCATTTT TRBJ1-5 TRBV28 NA NA
CAYKGFGETQYF TGTGCCTATAAGGGGTTCGGAGAGACCCAGTACTTC TRBJ2-5 TRBV30 NA NA
CASSLGGSQGEAFF TGTGCCAGCAGCTTAGGGGGAAGTCAGGGGGAAGCTTTCTTT TRBJ1-1 TRBV7-2 few NA
CASVLSLAGGGADTQYF TGTGCCAGCGTCCTGTCTCTAGCGGGAGGTGGGGCAGATACGCAGTATTTT TRBJ2-3 TRBV28 NA TRBD2
CASSVGTSGVGYQETQYF TGTGCCAGCAGCGTAGGGACTAGCGGGGTGGGATACCAAGAGACCCAGTACTTC TRBJ2-5 TRBV9 NA TRBD2
CASSIRQGVVGTEAFF TGTGCCAGCAGCATACGACAGGGTGTAGTAGGCACTGAAGCTTTCTTT TRBJ1-1 TRBV7-9 few TRBD1
CASSAGLAAQETQYF TGTGCCAGCAGCGCGGGACTAGCGGCTCAAGAGACCCAGTACTTC TRBJ2-5 TRBV9 few TRBD2
CASSPTGDQPQHF TGTGCCAGCAGTCCGACAGGGGATCAGCCCCAGCATTTT TRBJ1-5 TRBV6-6 few TRBD1
CASTLAGFSGELFF TGTGCCAGCACGCTAGCGGGATTCTCCGGGGAGCTGTTTTTT TRBJ2-2 TRBV27 once TRBD2